The 22 T cell receptor beta chains below were found in one sample sequenced in a study of blood T cell repertoires in COVID-19. Using immunoSEQ multiplex PCR, the repertoire was profiled, and TCRdb retains in-frame clones only, with some absent. The repertoire includes 200,000 to 250,000 clones, roughly 84% of them detected once, and around 3% sits in the top ten. The sequenced sample consisted of peripheral blood. These TCRs come from a man aged 45-60 years who had recovered from COVID-19.

The rearrangement links TRBV29-1 to TRBJ1-4; D is unclear. Germline V CDR1 and CDR2: SQVTM, ANQGSEA. Between the trimmed V and J ends, which lost 5 bases and 12 bases, there was a span of 10 bases. The CDR3 covers 10 residues. CDR3 protein: CSVFDGELFF. CDR3 bases: TGCAGCGTTTTCGACGGGGAACTGTTTTTT.

The chain couples TRBV11-2 to TRBJ2-5; 7 nucleotides align to TRBD2. CDR1 is SGHAT and CDR2 is FQNNGV in the germline V gene. The length of the CDR3 is 15 residues. J was trimmed by 2 bases and V by 0 bases; bases with no gene match: 3. The CDR3 nucleotides read TGTGCCAGCAGCTTAGATCTGGGGGGGCAAGAGACCCAGTACTTC. Its protein product is CASSLDLGGQETQYF.

This chain's CDR3 is CASSLGTVRNTEAFF. CDR3 bases: TGTGCCAGCAGCTTGGGGACAGTAAGGAACACTGAAGCTTTCTTT. The rearrangement joins TRBV5-6 to TRBJ1-1, with TRBD1 as a possible D gene (6 bases). V was cut by 0 bases and J by 1 base, with 10 bases left in between. This CDR3 spans 15 amino acids. Germline CDR1 and CDR2: SGHDT and YYEEEE.

The J gene is TRBJ1-1, the V gene TRBV7-2; 7 bases are a match to TRBD1. CDR3 size: 14 residues. The V segment lost 3 bases and the J segment 0 bases; nucleotides outside the gene matches: 1. Germline CDR1 reads SGHTA; CDR2 reads FQGNSA. DNA for the CDR3: TGTGCCAGCAGCTTGACAGGGATGAACACTGAAGCTTTCTTT. It codes for CASSLTGMNTEAFF.

This chain's CDR3 is CASSVVKWAFRNQGPQNEQFF. CDR3 nucleotide sequence: TGTGCCAGCAGCGTAGTTAAGTGGGCCTTCAGAAATCAGGGCCCCCAAAATGAGCAGTTCTTC. V and J are TRBV9 and TRBJ2-1, with a tentative D call TRBD1 (5 bases). Germline loops: CDR1 SGDLS, CDR2 YYNGEE. The CDR3 runs 21 residues. V was clipped by 0 bases and J by 7 bases, with 32 bases between them.

V and J are TRBV19 and TRBJ2-5; 9 bases agree with TRBD1. Germline CDR1 and CDR2: LNHDA and SQIVND (reference sequence). The CDR3 contains 15 residues. Losses at the gene ends were 6 bases for V and 5 bases for J; bases not matched to a gene: 10. The CDR3: CASSFTGGEGETQYF. The CDR3 bases are TGTGCCAGTAGCTTTACAGGGGGCGAAGGGGAGACCCAGTACTTC.

This clone was counted only a few times. This same CDR3 is encoded by further DNA sequences in the sample. The V gene is TRBV7-9, the J gene TRBJ1-5, with unresolved D. Trimming took 2 bases from V and 2 from J, leaving 4 bases between them. The germline V gene encodes CDR1 SEHNR and CDR2 FQNEAQ (reference sequence). This CDR3 region has 13 residues. CDR3 DNA: TGTGCCAGCAGCTTACAGGGCAATCAGCCCCAGCATTTT. Its translation is CASSLQGNQPQHF.

CDR3 in amino acids: CASSPRGVETQYF. CDR3 DNA: TGTGCCAGCTCACCACGAGGCGTAGAGACCCAGTACTTC. The chain uses TRBV18 and TRBJ2-5; D unclear. The germline gives CDR1 KGHSH, CDR2 LQKENI. CDR3 length: 13 amino acids. V was cut by 1 base and J by 4 bases, with 7 bases left in between.

The chain employs TRBV6-4 and TRBJ1-2; no clear D. Deletions cut 2 bases from V and 8 bases from J, with 15 bases between. Germline CDR1 and CDR2: MRHNA and SNTAGT. The CDR3 is made up of 14 amino acids. The CDR3 DNA reads TGTGCCAGCAGTGACGAAGGCAGGCGCGGGGGCTACACCTTC. Its translation: CASSDEGRRGGYTF.

This clone appeared a few times. DNA for the CDR3: TGTGCCAGCTCACATGACAGGGCTAATTCACCCCTCCACTTT. Protein sequence: CASSHDRANSPLHF. The genes are TRBV18 and TRBJ1-6, with TRBD1 identical over 7 bases. V shed 4 bases and J 6 bases; nucleotides not matched to a gene: 3. The CDR3 has 14 residues. Germline CDR1 KGHSH, CDR2 LQKENI.

The V and J genes are TRBV6-1 and TRBJ2-7; 7 bases are a match to TRBD2. Per germline, CDR1 MNHNS and CDR2 SASEGT. After removal of 3 bases from V and 4 bases from J, the junction contained 12 bases not matched to a gene. The CDR3 runs 16 residues. The CDR3 DNA sequence: TGTGCCAGCAGTGACCTCCGTGGCGGGCGGGGGTACGAGCAGTACTTC. This sequence encodes CASSDLRGGRGYEQYF.

The genes are TRBV28 and TRBJ1-2; 7 nucleotides align to TRBD1. The CDR3 sequence is 14 residues long. The ends lost 5 bases at V and 3 bases at J; junction bases unmatched: 6. In germline, CDR1 is MDHEN, CDR2 SYDVKM. Written as DNA, the CDR3 is TGTGCCAGCAGTGGGACAGTCACGTACTATGGCTACACCTTC. This codes for CASSGTVTYYGYTF.

V gene TRBV30 combines with J gene TRBJ1-5; D is unresolved. CDR3 size: 13 residues. The germline V and J ends were trimmed by 2 bases and 2 bases, with 7 bases remaining between them. Germline V gene data show CDR1 as GTSNPN and CDR2 as SVGIG (reference sequence). The CDR3, as DNA: TGTGCCTGGAGTACCGGGGGCAATCAGCCCCAGCATTTT. Its translation is CAWSTGGNQPQHF.

The CDR3 loop is CASSLAWAGGPPGEQYF. Here the CDR3 DNA reads TGCGCCAGCAGCTTGGCCTGGGCGGGAGGACCCCCTGGCGAGCAGTACTTC. This chain uses TRBV5-1 with TRBJ2-7; TRBD2 aligns across 8 bases. The CDR3 extends over 17 amino acids. Germline CDR1 SGHRS, CDR2 YFSETQ. V trimming: 0 bases; J trimming: 6 bases; junction bases outside the gene matches: 14.

The chain combines TRBV2 with TRBJ1-1, with D perhaps TRBD1 (6 bases). V lost 11 bases, J lost 1 base, and 14 bases lay in between. Germline V gene sequence: CDR1 SNHLY, CDR2 FYNNEI. The CDR3 has 13 amino acids. The CDR3 sequence: CASHRAGNTEAFF. DNA for the CDR3: TGTGCCTCCCACAGGGCGGGGAACACTGAAGCTTTCTTT.

The V gene is TRBV6-5, the J gene TRBJ2-7; 8 bases match TRBD2. Germline CDR1 reads MNHEY; CDR2 reads SVGAGI. The CDR3 contains 15 residues. Trimming at V came to 5 bases and at J to 0 bases, leaving 6 bases not matched to a gene. CDR3 DNA: TGTGCCAGCAGTACTAGCGGAGGGCTCTCCTACGAGCAGTACTTC. Amino acids: CASSTSGGLSYEQYF.

The CDR3 nucleotides read TGTGCCAGCAGCCGCCCGGGGAGCGGGAGGCGGGAGCAGTACTTC. As protein: CASSRPGSGRREQYF. The chain links TRBV7-9 to TRBJ2-7; 9 bases line up with TRBD2. The CDR3 loop spans 15 amino acids. Germline values: CDR1 SEHNR, CDR2 FQNEAQ (reference sequence). Germline trimming cut 5 bases from V and 7 bases from J; bases unmatched to any gene: 12.

The V call is TRBV11-2, the J call TRBJ2-5; a possible D gene is TRBD2 (6 bases). V lost 1 base and J 5 bases, leaving 14 bases between the germline ends. Per germline, CDR1 SGHAT and CDR2 FQNNGV. The CDR3 length is 15 residues. CDR3 bases: TGTGCCAGCAGCTTAGGGTCCCTAGCGCCGGAGACCCAGTACTTC. Protein product: CASSLGSLAPETQYF.

The chain carries TRBV28 and TRBJ1-2; 7 bases map to TRBD1. Losses at the gene ends were 6 bases for V and 3 bases for J; bases not matched to a gene: 13. Germline loops: CDR1 MDHEN, CDR2 SYDVKM. CDR3 length: 16 amino acids. For the CDR3, the DNA is TGTGCCAGCAGCTTTGTTTCCCTGGACAGGTACTATGGCTACACCTTC. Translated: CASSFVSLDRYYGYTF.

This sequence joins TRBV5-1 and TRBJ1-6; 7 nucleotides line up with TRBD1. V was pared by 2 bases and J by 5 bases, with 4 bases of the junction left unmatched. Germline assignment: CDR1 SGHRS and CDR2 YFSETQ. The length of the CDR3 is 15 residues. The CDR3 loop is CASSFIGTDNSPLHF. CDR3 nucleotides: TGCGCCAGCAGCTTTATTGGGACAGATAATTCACCCCTCCACTTT.

The J gene is TRBJ2-7, the V gene TRBV7-2; 12 bases match TRBD2. Unmatched junction bases numbered 8, after V lost 1 base and J lost 4 bases. The CDR3 runs to 17 residues. In germline, CDR1 is SGHTA, CDR2 FQGNSA. In DNA form, the CDR3 reads TGTGCCAGCAGCTTAGGCCTAGCGGGAGGGCCAGGTTACGAGCAGTACTTC. This translates into CASSLGLAGGPGYEQYF.

The V and J genes are TRBV6-1 and TRBJ2-1; TRBD1 might be the D (5 bases). The germline CDR1 and CDR2 sequences are MNHNS and SASEGT. With 1 base removed from V and 6 bases from J, the gap between germline ends came to 10 bases. CDR3 length equals 14 residues. The CDR3 loop is CASSEVWQGNEQFF. As DNA, the CDR3 is TGTGCCAGCAGTGAAGTTTGGCAGGGCAATGAGCAGTTCTTC.